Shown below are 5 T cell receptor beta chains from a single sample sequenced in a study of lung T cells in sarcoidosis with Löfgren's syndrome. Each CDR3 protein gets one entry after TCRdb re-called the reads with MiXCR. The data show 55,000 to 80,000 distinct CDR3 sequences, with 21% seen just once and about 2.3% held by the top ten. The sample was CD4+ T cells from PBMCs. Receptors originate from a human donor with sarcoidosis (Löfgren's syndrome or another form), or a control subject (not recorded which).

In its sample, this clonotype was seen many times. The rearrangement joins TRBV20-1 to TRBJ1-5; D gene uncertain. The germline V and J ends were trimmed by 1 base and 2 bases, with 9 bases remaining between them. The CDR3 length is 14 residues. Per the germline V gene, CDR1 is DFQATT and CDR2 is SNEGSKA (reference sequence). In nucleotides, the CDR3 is TGCAGTGCTAGAGGAGGTCAGGGCAATCAGCCCCAGCATTTT. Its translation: CSARGGQGNQPQHF.

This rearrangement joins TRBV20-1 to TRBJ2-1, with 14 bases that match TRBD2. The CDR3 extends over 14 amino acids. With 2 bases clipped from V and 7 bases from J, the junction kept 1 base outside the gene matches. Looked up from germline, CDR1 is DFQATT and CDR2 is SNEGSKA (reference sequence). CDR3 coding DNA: TGCAGTGCTAGACGACTAGCGGGGGGGAATGAGCAGTTCTTC. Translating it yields CSARRLAGGNEQFF.

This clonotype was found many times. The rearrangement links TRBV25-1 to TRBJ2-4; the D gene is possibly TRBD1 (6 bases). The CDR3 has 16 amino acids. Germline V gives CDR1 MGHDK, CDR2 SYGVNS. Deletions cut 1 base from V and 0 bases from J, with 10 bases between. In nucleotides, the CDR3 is TGTGCCAGCAGTGAATCAGGGGAACTAGCCAAAAACATTCAGTACTTC. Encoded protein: CASSESGELAKNIQYF.

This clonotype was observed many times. This chain's CDR3 is CASSLVSGPGHGYTF. The CDR3 nucleotides are TGTGCCAGCAGCTTAGTCTCAGGTCCCGGACATGGCTACACCTTC. The chain couples TRBV7-9 to TRBJ1-2; D gene uncertain. The germline gives CDR1 SEHNR, CDR2 FQNEAQ (reference sequence). V shed 1 base and J shed 6 bases, with 15 bases lying between them. This CDR3 has 15 residues.

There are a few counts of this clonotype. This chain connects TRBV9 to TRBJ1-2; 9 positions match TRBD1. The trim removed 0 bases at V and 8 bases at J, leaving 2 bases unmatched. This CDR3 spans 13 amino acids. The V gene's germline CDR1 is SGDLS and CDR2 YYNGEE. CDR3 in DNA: TGTGCCAGCAGCGTAGGGACAGGGGTCGGCTACACCTTC. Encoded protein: CASSVGTGVGYTF.